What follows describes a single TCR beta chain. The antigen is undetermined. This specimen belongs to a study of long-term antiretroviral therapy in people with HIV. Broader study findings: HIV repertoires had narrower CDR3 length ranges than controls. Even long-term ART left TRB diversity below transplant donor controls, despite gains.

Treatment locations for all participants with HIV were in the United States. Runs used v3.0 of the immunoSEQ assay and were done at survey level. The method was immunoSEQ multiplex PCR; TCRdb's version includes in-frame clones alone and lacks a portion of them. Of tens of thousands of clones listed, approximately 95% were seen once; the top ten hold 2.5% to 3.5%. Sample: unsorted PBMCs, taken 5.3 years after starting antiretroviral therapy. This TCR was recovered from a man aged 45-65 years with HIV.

The CDR3 DNA reads as TGTGCCAGCAGCTTCGGGTCAGAGGGGAGGGCTGGAAACACCATATATTTT. It codes for CASSFGSEGRAGNTIYF. This chain links TRBV5-4 with TRBJ1-3; perhaps TRBD1 as D (5 bases). The V and J ends lost 2 bases and 2 bases respectively, with 17 bases between them. The CDR3 has 17 residues. Germline V lookup: CDR1 SGHNT, CDR2 YYREEE (reference sequence).